This T cell receptor beta chain was obtained from a study of blood T cell repertoires in COVID-19. Looking at the study overall: Specimens from acute and convalescent COVID-19 originated in the United States, Italy and Spain. In each case, the material was cDNA or gDNA derived from T cells, B-cell-depleted T cells, or PBMCs.

This clone showed up just a few times. Original processing notes: Reference gene primer amplification gave nucleated cell count estimates. Repertoires were generated with immunoSEQ multiplex PCR, while TCRdb's copy carries only in-frame clones and drops some. The V and J calls and the clone size are those of that table, but D and trimming were determined from the DNA. The sample yields over 150,000 clones, 90% to 95% seen once. The V and J ends lost 5 bases and 6 bases respectively, with 7 bases between them. The CDR3 sequence is 11 residues long. Germline CDR1 DFQATT, CDR2 SNEGSKA (reference sequence).

The clonotype originates from a man in his forties or fifties with acute or convalescent COVID-19. The genes are TRBV20-1 and TRBJ1-4, with D uncertain. The sequenced sample was peripheral blood. The chain's CDR3 is CSAYGYEKLFF. The CDR3 DNA reads as TGCAGTGCTTACGGGTATGAAAAACTGTTTTTT.